This T cell receptor beta chain stems from a study of cytomegalovirus exposure and HLA in healthy donors. CDR3 size: 15 residues. The germline gives CDR1 SNHLY, CDR2 FYNNEI. Germline trimming cut 3 bases from V and 2 bases from J; bases unmatched to any gene: 6. PCR amplification relied on 60 Vbeta primers (plus 13 Jbeta primers). Repertoires were generated with immunoSEQ multiplex PCR, while TCRdb's copy carries only in-frame clones and drops some. The table records about 140,000 clones, 75% to 90% of them present only once. As for this clone: Its specificity is unknown.

Each of the donors was a healthy bone marrow donor. Donors were nominally healthy when sampled, though unrecorded immune exposures were likely. Findings and limits, study-wide: For most subjects, TCR beta sequences were reported to predict HLA-A and HLA-B alleles with accuracy. In a later analysis, at a false discovery rate of 0.05, 17,000 or so TCR beta sequences matched HLA alleles.

This clonotype was obtained from a female donor in good health and CMV-seronegative. Sequenced input: PBMCs. This chain connects TRBV2 to TRBJ2-7; 8 nucleotides align to TRBD2. CDR3 amino acids: CASSDLGGGPYEQYF. As DNA, the CDR3 is TGTGCCAGCAGTGACCTGGGCGGGGGGCCCTACGAGCAGTACTTC.